Included here is one TCR beta chain sequence, with context. Its antigen is as yet unknown. The authors ran the assay at deep level. Measured with immunoSEQ multiplex PCR; TCRdb has only the in-frame clones, and not every one. The top ten hold around 0.14% of the sample, which has a few million clones, around 90% seen once. Germline lookup yields CDR1 SNHLY and CDR2 FYNNEI. The CDR3 has 16 residues. V was pared by 6 bases and J by 9 bases, with 10 bases of the junction left unmatched. Negatively enriched CD4+ T cells were divided by CD45RA into naive and memory. This entry comes from a study of shared clonotypes between healthy human individuals. Study-level findings and limits: For naive CD4 cells, around 5% of clonotypes were shared across several donors.

The sample was naive CD4+ T cells sorted from blood. Subset denoted: CD45RA+ positively selected. This chain links TRBV2 with TRBJ2-2; 13 nucleotides line up with TRBD2. The sequence derives from a man in his late teens or twenties in good health. DNA for the CDR3: TGTGCCAGCAGGGGGACTAGCGGGGTCTCTCGAAGGGAGCTGTTTTTT. It encodes CASRGTSGVSRRELFF.